This T cell receptor beta chain was recovered during a study of neurological immune-mediated disorders. The table lists this clonotype with many counts. Its specificity is unknown. Synthesis of cDNA was performed by 5'RACE using 10-nucleotide random UMIs. MiXCR was run by TCRdb on the 5' RACE reads, yielding one entry per CDR3 protein. This sample has approximately 90,000 distinct CDR3 sequences, with roughly 3.5% found just once. The study's findings and limits: When grouped phylogenetically, the repertoires of 18 of the 34 multiple sclerosis patients fell together in one related-CDR3 cluster, which is a possible signature.

Trimming took off 5 bases at V and 6 bases at J, with 8 bases between the two ends. Germline V gene sequence: CDR1 MNHEY, CDR2 SVGEGT. CDR3 length equals 12 residues. The sequence derives from a woman between 18 and 29 years old with multiple sclerosis. The rearrangement joins TRBV6-2 or TRBV6-3 to TRBJ2-4; D perhaps matches TRBD1 (6 bases). Sequencing used PBMCs. In DNA, the CDR3 is TGTGCCAGCAGTCGGACAGCAAACATTCAGTACTTC. Its translation is CASSRTANIQYF.